The rows below give T cell receptor beta chains drawn from one sample of a study of blood T cells in healthy people across ages. Each CDR3 protein is one row after TCRdb ran MiXCR on the 5' RACE reads. The sample lists more than 500,000 distinct CDR3 sequences; over 25% were seen once. These records were also assigned to another study, of T cells of mothers and their children.

Sequencing was performed on blood. These receptors were obtained from a boy under 10 years old in good health. Both conserved end residues are part of each CDR3. D genes are given only for firm matches. Size tells how often a clone was seen (once, few, many) or the class of an expanded clone, and some rows leave it out.

clone size	V gene	J gene	D gene	CDR3 DNA	CDR3 protein
NA	TRBV6-1	TRBJ2-1	TRBD2	TGTGCCTGCAGACTAGCGGGAGGGCCCGGTGAAGGGAATGAGCAGTTCTTC	CACRLAGGPGEGNEQFF
NA	TRBV7-8	TRBJ2-1	TRBD1	TGTGCCAGCCTACATATGGACAGGGGGCTCAACAATGAGCAGTTCTTC	CASLHMDRGLNNEQFF
few	TRBV29-1	TRBJ2-2	NA	TGCAGCGTTTACTTGAACACCGGGGAGCTGTTTTTT	CSVYLNTGELFF
NA	TRBV10-3	TRBJ2-1	NA	TGTGCCATCAGTGAATTCTCCCCCAATGAGCAGTTCTTC	CAISEFSPNEQFF
NA	TRBV2	TRBJ1-1	NA	TGTGCCAGCAGTGCTCTCCGGGGGACGAACACTGAAGCTTTCTTT	CASSALRGTNTEAFF
NA	TRBV7-2	TRBJ2-7	TRBD2	TGTGCCAGCAGCTTAGTCAGCGGGGCCACCTACGAGCAGTACTTC	CASSLVSGATYEQYF
few	TRBV5-1	TRBJ2-5	NA	TGCGCCAGCAGCTTGCCTAGTTCAGAGACCCGGTACTTC	CASSLPSSETRYF
few	TRBV11-2	TRBJ2-5	NA	TGTGCCAGCAGCTCACATTTAATGGCAGGGCAAGAGACCCAGTACTTC	CASSSHLMAGQETQYF
few	TRBV18	TRBJ2-1	NA	TGTGCCAGCTCACCGTGGGACACGGGGATCGATGAGCAGTTCTTC	CASSPWDTGIDEQFF
few	TRBV6-6	TRBJ2-5	NA	TGTGCCAGCAGTTACGGAGGGGTCTACGAGCGGTACTTC	CASSYGGVYERYF
NA	TRBV10-3	TRBJ2-5	NA	TGTGCCATCAGTGAGTCGACGCAGGGCCAAGAGACCCAGTACTTC	CAISESTQGQETQYF
few	TRBV2	TRBJ2-5	NA	TGTGCCAGCAGTGAAGAGAGACACCCATGGATGTACTTC	CASSEERHPWMYF
few	TRBV11-2	TRBJ2-1	NA	TGTGCCAGCAGCCGACGCCTTGGGGGGGCCATCAATGAGCAGTTCTTC	CASSRRLGGAINEQFF
few	TRBV5-1	TRBJ2-1	NA	TGCGCCAGCAGTCTCCCGGGGACTGATGAGCAGTTCTTC	CASSLPGTDEQFF
few	TRBV5-1	TRBJ1-4	NA	TGCGCCAGCAGCCTAAGACAGGCAACAACTAATGAAAAACTGTTTTTT	CASSLRQATTNEKLFF
NA	TRBV5-1	TRBJ2-7	NA	TGCGCCAGCAGCTTGGACAGGGCGTCCTACGAGCAGTACTTC	CASSLDRASYEQYF
NA	TRBV9	TRBJ1-2	NA	TGTGCCAGCAGCACACAGAATGGCTACACCTTC	CASSTQNGYTF
NA	TRBV6-5	TRBJ2-3	NA	TGTGCCAGCAGTTATTATAAAGCTCCAGGAGGTACGCAGTATTTT	CASSYYKAPGGTQYF
few	TRBV4-2	TRBJ2-7	TRBD2	TGTGTCAGCAGCCAAGGCGGGAGGACTAGCGGGGCCTACGAGCAGTACTTC	CVSSQGGRTSGAYEQYF
few	TRBV7-9	TRBJ1-2	NA	TGTGCCAGCAGCCGGAACTATGGCTACACCTTC	CASSRNYGYTF
few	TRBV27	TRBJ2-5	NA	TGTGCCAGCAGTCTCGGACGGGCGGCGAAAGTGTTC	CASSLGRAAKVF
NA	TRBV20-1	TRBJ2-5	NA	TGCAGTGCTAGTATAAAAGAGACCCAGTACTTC	CSASIKETQYF
NA	TRBV10-3	TRBJ1-2	TRBD1	TGTGCCATCAGCGGGGGACAGTCCCTCGGTGGGGGTGGCTACACCTTC	CAISGGQSLGGGGYTF
few	TRBV7-6	TRBJ1-1	NA	TGTGCCAGCAGCTTAGTAGGGGCAGGGAGGAGGGACACTGAAGCTTTCTTT	CASSLVGAGRRDTEAFF
few	TRBV4-3	TRBJ1-5	NA	TGCGCCAGCAGCCCCGGACTGGGCAATCAGCCCCAGCATTTT	CASSPGLGNQPQHF
few	TRBV3-1	TRBJ2-4	TRBD1	TGTGCCAGCAGCCCTCGGGACAGCAAAAACATTCAGTACTTC	CASSPRDSKNIQYF
NA	TRBV29-1	TRBJ2-1	NA	TGCAGCGTTGAAGGGCTCAGGGTGAATGAGCAGTTCTTC	CSVEGLRVNEQFF
NA	TRBV27	TRBJ2-7	TRBD2	TGTGCCAACAGTCCCCTAGCGGGAGGGACCTACGAGCAGTACTTC	CANSPLAGGTYEQYF
NA	TRBV7-9	TRBJ1-1	NA	TGTGCCAGCAGCTTATTCCAGGAGAACACTGAAGCTTTCTTT	CASSLFQENTEAFF
NA	TRBV5-5	TRBJ2-7	NA	TGTGCCAGCAGCTTGTTGCCTCCCTACGAGCAGTACTTC	CASSLLPPYEQYF
few	TRBV29-1	TRBJ2-5	TRBD1	TGCAGCGTTCGTCCCGGGACAGGGGGCCAAGAGACCCAGTACTTC	CSVRPGTGGQETQYF
many	TRBV5-1	TRBJ1-6	NA	TGCGCCAGCAGCTTGGTACAGGGAGGATACGATAATTCACCCCTCCACTTT	CASSLVQGGYDNSPLHF
NA	TRBV5-8	TRBJ1-2	NA	TGTGCCAGCAGCCTGGGGAGCGGGAGACTCTATGGCTACACCTTC	CASSLGSGRLYGYTF
NA	TRBV2	TRBJ1-2	NA	TGTGCCAGCAGTGAAGAACCCCAGGGAGGCTACACCTTC	CASSEEPQGGYTF
NA	TRBV27	TRBJ2-7	TRBD1	TGTGCCAGCAGTTTATCAACCGGGACAGGGTACGAGCAGTACTTC	CASSLSTGTGYEQYF
few	TRBV20-1	TRBJ1-1	TRBD1	TGCAGTGGAAGACAGGGGGTGAACACTGAAGCTTTCTTT	CSGRQGVNTEAFF
NA	TRBV7-9	TRBJ2-4	NA	TGTGCCAGCAGCCCCATGACCAAAAACATTCAGTACTTC	CASSPMTKNIQYF
NA	TRBV4-1	TRBJ1-1	TRBD1	TGCGCCAGCAGCCAAGGACAGGGCGACACTGAAGCTTTCTTT	CASSQGQGDTEAFF
few	TRBV5-1	TRBJ2-5	TRBD2	TGCGCCAGCAGTCCACTAGCGGACGCCAGGCTTCGGTACTTC	CASSPLADARLRYF
NA	TRBV6-2/TRBV6-3	TRBJ2-7	TRBD2	TGTGCCAGCAGCCCCCCTCTAGCGGATTACTACGAGCAGTACTTC	CASSPPLADYYEQYF
few	TRBV7-8	TRBJ1-1	NA	TGTGTCAGTCGATCAGGTCCGGGTACTGAAGCTTTCTTT	CVSRSGPGTEAFF
NA	TRBV3-1	TRBJ2-7	NA	TGTGCCAGCAGCCCCACAGGGCCCCACGAGCAGTACTTC	CASSPTGPHEQYF
few	TRBV10-3	TRBJ2-5	NA	TGTGCCATCGGTGAGACGGGACGAGGGTCGGGCGAGACCCAGTACTTC	CAIGETGRGSGETQYF
few	TRBV27	TRBJ2-7	NA	TGTGCCAGCAGTTTTATTGGGAGAGAGCAGTACTTC	CASSFIGREQYF
NA	TRBV4-1	TRBJ2-2	NA	TGCGCCAGCAGCCAAGGCAGTACCGGGGAGCTGTTTTTT	CASSQGSTGELFF